These 25 T cell receptor beta chains came from one sample sequenced in a study of T cells in Graves' hyperthyroidism and ophthalmopathy. Using RNA transcripts as the source, TCR beta CDR3 regions were amplified. A first-round RT-PCR of the TCR CDR3 used the HTBI primer set. TCRdb itself ran the multiplex PCR reads through MiXCR, one entry per CDR3 protein. Among about 350,000 distinct CDR3 sequences listed, 14% were seen once. The sample comprised blood. Source of these receptors: a young woman with Graves' hyperthyroidism.

On this clonotype itself: This may be a read error: a much more frequent sequence differs by one nucleotide. The genes are TRBV13 and TRBJ2-3, with D possibly TRBD2 on 6 matching bases. Germline V gene lookup returns CDR1 PRHDT and CDR2 FYEKMQ (reference sequence). The CDR3 runs to 17 residues. The CDR3 DNA reads as TGTGCCAGCAGCTCCTTTTCCCATCGGGGGAGCACAGGTACGCAGTATTTT. Its protein product is CASSSFSHRGSTGTQYF.

This clonotype was counted many times. This chain connects TRBV29-1 to TRBJ1-5; TRBD1 matches at 8 bases. There are 13 residues in the CDR3. Trimming cost V 7 bases and J 5 bases; bases outside gene matches: 7. Germline lookup yields CDR1 SQVTM and CDR2 ANQGSEA. The CDR3 is CSASDREDQPQHF. The CDR3, as DNA: TGCAGCGCCTCGGACAGGGAAGATCAGCCCCAGCATTTT.

At least ten counts were recorded for this clonotype. This chain links TRBV7-2 with TRBJ2-1; D gene uncertain. The length of the CDR3 is 14 residues. Trimming removed 1 base at V and 6 bases at J, with 10 bases between. CDR1 SGHTA and CDR2 FQGNSA come from the germline V gene. In DNA, the CDR3 is TGTGCCAGCAGCTTAGATTGGGCGCTCAATGAGCAGTTCTTC. Translated, it gives CASSLDWALNEQFF.

This clonotype was recorded at least ten times. The chain links TRBV7-3 to TRBJ2-3; D ambiguous. The germline gives CDR1 SGHTA, CDR2 FQGTGA. The CDR3 runs 15 residues. The V gene lost 5 bases and the J gene lost 0 bases, with 12 bases spanning the gap. As DNA, the CDR3 is TGTGCCAGCAGCCGCCTGGCATCCAGCACAGATACGCAGTATTTT. It translates to CASSRLASSTDTQYF.

The CDR3 nucleotides read TGTGCCAGCAGCCCCCAGCCCAGGGGATATAATTCACCCCTCCACTTT. Protein product: CASSPQPRGYNSPLHF. V is TRBV28 and J is TRBJ1-6; tentatively, D is TRBD1 (6 bases). In germline, CDR1 is MDHEN, CDR2 SYDVKM. The V gene lost 6 bases and the J gene lost 4 bases, with 16 bases spanning the gap. CDR3 size: 16 residues.

This clonotype appeared many times. The chain couples TRBV12-3 or TRBV12-4 to TRBJ2-5; D is possibly TRBD2 (5 bases). V shed 8 bases and J shed 1 base, with 8 bases lying between them. There are 12 residues in the CDR3. DNA of the CDR3: TGTGCCAGCGGCGGGCTCCAAGAGACCCAGTACTTC. Amino acids: CASGGLQETQYF.

The chain carries TRBV5-6 and TRBJ2-7, with 8 bases fitting TRBD2. The CDR3 has 14 residues. V was pared by 0 bases and J by 3 bases, with 2 bases of the junction left unmatched. CDR1 SGHDT and CDR2 YYEEEE come from the germline V gene. CDR3 in DNA: TGTGCCAGCAGCTTGGTAGCGGGGAACTACGAGCAGTACTTC. As protein: CASSLVAGNYEQYF.

This clonotype has more than one count but fewer than ten. The rearrangement uses TRBV5-4 and TRBJ2-5, with D maybe TRBD1 (5 bases). CDR1 and CDR2 (germline): SGHNT, YYREEE (reference sequence). Trimming stripped 0 bases from V and 4 bases from J, with 13 bases between. The CDR3 contains 15 residues. The CDR3 DNA sequence: TGTGCCAGCAGCTTGGTTTCCCCAGGGTCAGAGACCCAGTACTTC. Its protein is CASSLVSPGSETQYF. Filled out from reference TRBV5-4 and TRBJ2-5, the complete variable domain reads ETGVTQSPTHLIKTRGQQVTLRCSSQSGHNTVSWYQQALGQGPQFIFQYYREEENGRGNFPPRFSGLQFPNYSSELNVNALELDDSALYLCASSLVSPGSETQYFGPGTRLLVL.

CDR3: CSARDGREGSYEQYF. As DNA, the CDR3 is TGCAGTGCTAGAGATGGACGGGAGGGATCCTACGAGCAGTACTTC. The genes are TRBV20-1 and TRBJ2-7; 8 bases line up with TRBD2. This CDR3 is built from 15 residues. CDR1 is DFQATT and CDR2 is SNEGSKA in the germline V gene (reference sequence). Losses at the gene ends were 0 bases for V and 1 base for J; bases not matched to a gene: 5.

The table lists this clonotype with a few counts. The genes are TRBV12-3 or TRBV12-4 and TRBJ1-6; D possibly corresponds to TRBD1 (5 bases). Trimming took off 3 bases at V and 7 bases at J, with 19 bases between the two ends. This CDR3 is 17 amino acids long. As DNA, the CDR3 is TGTGCCAGCAGTTTGGGGTCCCGAGGGGCAGAAAATTCACCCCTCCACTTT. This sequence encodes CASSLGSRGAENSPLHF.

The V and J genes are TRBV18 and TRBJ2-2; a weak D match, TRBD2 (6 bases). The CDR3 is 15 amino acids. The V and J ends lost 1 base and 4 bases respectively, with 10 bases between them. In germline, CDR1 is KGHSH, CDR2 LQKENI. The CDR3 region has the DNA TGTGCCAGCTCACCACTGGCGGGAACCACCGGGGAGCTGTTTTTT. It encodes CASSPLAGTTGELFF.

The chain joins TRBV7-9 to TRBJ1-2; D not certain. V was clipped by 5 bases and J by 6 bases, with 16 bases between them. This CDR3 is 14 amino acids long. CDR1 and CDR2 from the germline V gene are SEHNR and FQNEAQ (reference sequence). The CDR3 nucleotides read TGTGCCAGCAGCCCCAGTGGTGGAGGGAATGGCTACACCTTC. Protein sequence: CASSPSGGGNGYTF.

This clonotype was detected only a few times. This chain joins TRBV19 and TRBJ2-1; 7 bases agree with TRBD1. The CDR3 loop spans 13 amino acids. The J segment lost 10 bases and the V segment lost 3 bases, leaving 6 bases of the junction unmatched. Looked up from germline, CDR1 is LNHDA and CDR2 is SQIVND (reference sequence). The CDR3 sequence: CASSIRSGQEQFF. The DNA for the CDR3 is TGTGCCAGTAGTATTAGATCGGGACAGGAGCAGTTCTTC.

This clonotype appeared many times. The genes are TRBV28 and TRBJ2-7; D might be TRBD1 (6 bases). Trimming pared 4 bases from V and 6 bases from J, leaving 10 bases between. Germline CDR1 MDHEN, CDR2 SYDVKM. The CDR3 is 12 residues long. CDR3: CASSSGDGEQYF. The CDR3 nucleotides read TGTGCCAGCAGTTCAGGGGATGGCGAGCAGTACTTC.

This clonotype was detected a few times. The chain carries TRBV7-3 and TRBJ2-7; D unresolved. Germline CDR1 SGHTA, CDR2 FQGTGA. The V gene lost 0 bases and the J gene lost 5 bases, with 8 bases spanning the gap. This CDR3 comprises 13 residues. DNA of the CDR3: TGTGCCAGCAGCTTAACTCGGCGCGACGAGCAGTACTTC. It specifies CASSLTRRDEQYF.

This clonotype came up many times. The genes are TRBV12-3 or TRBV12-4 and TRBJ2-4; D not resolved. V lost 6 bases and J 0 bases, leaving 12 bases between the germline ends. The CDR3 is 15 residues long. The CDR3 DNA sequence: TGTGCCAGCAGCGCTTCGGGTCTAGCCAAAAACATTCAGTACTTC. Its translation: CASSASGLAKNIQYF.

This clonotype was detected many times. This chain joins TRBV6-2 or TRBV6-3 and TRBJ2-7; maybe TRBD2 (6 bases). The CDR3 length is 14 residues. V gave up 7 bases and J gave up 4 bases, with 17 bases separating them. In germline, CDR1 is MNHEY, CDR2 SVGEGT. The CDR3, as DNA: TGTGCCAGCACCAGAGGAGGGTTTTTGTACGAGCAGTACTTC. Translation: CASTRGGFLYEQYF.

The chain has TRBV12-3 or TRBV12-4 and TRBJ2-7; 10 bases are shared with TRBD1. With 0 bases clipped from V and 2 bases from J, the junction kept 16 bases outside the gene matches. The CDR3 has 20 amino acids. DNA of the CDR3: TGTGCCAGCAGTTTAGCGCCTGGACAGGGGGGGACTAGAGGAGCCTACGAGCAGTACTTC. Translation gives CASSLAPGQGGTRGAYEQYF.

The chain couples TRBV10-3 to TRBJ2-3; D remains unclear. This CDR3 is built from 11 residues. Germline V gene data show CDR1 as ENHRY and CDR2 as SYGVKD. The germline V and J ends were trimmed by 5 bases and 6 bases, with 6 bases remaining between them. The DNA for the CDR3 is TGTGCCATCAGTTTAGATGATACGCAGTATTTT. Its translation is CAISLDDTQYF.

This clonotype has at least ten counts. The chain joins TRBV7-2 to TRBJ1-5; 8 bases match TRBD1. With V trimmed by 3 bases and J by 3 bases, 1 base remained unmatched. Germline CDR1 SGHTA, CDR2 FQGNSA. The CDR3 loop spans 14 amino acids. The CDR3 DNA follows: TGTGCCAGCAGCTTCCAGGGGGCCAATCAGCCCCAGCATTTT. Its translation is CASSFQGANQPQHF.

The V and J genes are TRBV4-2 and TRBJ1-1; D gene uncertain. V dropped 2 bases and J dropped 1 base, with 8 bases sitting between them. This CDR3 contains 14 residues. Germline-derived CDR1 and CDR2 are LGHNA and YNFKEQ. The CDR3 DNA follows: TGTGCCAGCAGCCAATCTACAGAGAACACTGAAGCTTTCTTT. It codes for CASSQSTENTEAFF.

This clonotype turned up a few times. V gene TRBV20-1 combines with J gene TRBJ1-6; possible D gene TRBD1, 6 bases. Trimming removed 5 bases from V and 8 bases from J, with 19 bases in between. This CDR3 contains 15 residues. CDR1 and CDR2 (germline): DFQATT, SNEGSKA (reference sequence). The CDR3 loop is CSAPQVRGADSPLHF. The CDR3 coding sequence is TGCAGTGCTCCCCAGGTGCGGGGGGCGGATTCACCCCTCCACTTT.

There are many counts of this clonotype. The rearrangement joins TRBV27 to TRBJ2-1; TRBD2 aligns across 13 bases. The ends lost 8 bases at V and 5 bases at J; junction bases unmatched: 3. This CDR3 spans 14 amino acids. Germline assignment: CDR1 MNHEY and CDR2 SMNVEV (reference sequence). The CDR3: CASGGTSGDNEQFF. The CDR3 nucleotides are TGTGCCAGCGGGGGGACTAGCGGGGACAATGAGCAGTTCTTC.

This clonotype was detected ten times or more. The chain uses TRBV5-1 and TRBJ2-1, with TRBD2 matching over 7 bases. Per the germline V gene, CDR1 is SGHRS and CDR2 is YFSETQ. Trimming at V came to 4 bases and at J to 3 bases, leaving 10 bases not matched to a gene. CDR3 length equals 16 residues. The DNA for the CDR3 is TGCGCCAGCAGCCAGGTCGGGACTACCAGCTACAATGAGCAGTTCTTC. This codes for CASSQVGTTSYNEQFF.

Only a few counts were recorded for this clonotype. The chain carries TRBV12-3 or TRBV12-4 and TRBJ2-7; D call uncertain. Trimming took off 9 bases at V and 0 bases at J, with 12 bases between the two ends. The CDR3 is 13 residues long. As DNA, the CDR3 is TGTGCCAGTAAATCGGACGGCTCCTACGAGCAGTACTTC. Its protein product is CASKSDGSYEQYF.